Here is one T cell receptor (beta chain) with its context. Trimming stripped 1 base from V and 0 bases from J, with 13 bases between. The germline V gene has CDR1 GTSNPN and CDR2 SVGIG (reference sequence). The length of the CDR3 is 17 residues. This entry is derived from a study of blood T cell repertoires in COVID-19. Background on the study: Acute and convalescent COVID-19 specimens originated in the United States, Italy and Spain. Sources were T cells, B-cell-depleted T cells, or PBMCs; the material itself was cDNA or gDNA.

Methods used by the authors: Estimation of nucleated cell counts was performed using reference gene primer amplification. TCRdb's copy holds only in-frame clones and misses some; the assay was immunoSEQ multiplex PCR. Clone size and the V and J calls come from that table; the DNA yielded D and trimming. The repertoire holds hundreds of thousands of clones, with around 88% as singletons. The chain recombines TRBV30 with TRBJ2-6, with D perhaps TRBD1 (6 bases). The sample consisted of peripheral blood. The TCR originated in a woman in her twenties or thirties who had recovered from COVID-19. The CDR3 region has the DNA TGTGCCTGGAGTGGGGCAGGGGACCTCTCTGGGGCCAACGTCCTGACTTTC. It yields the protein CAWSGAGDLSGANVLTF.